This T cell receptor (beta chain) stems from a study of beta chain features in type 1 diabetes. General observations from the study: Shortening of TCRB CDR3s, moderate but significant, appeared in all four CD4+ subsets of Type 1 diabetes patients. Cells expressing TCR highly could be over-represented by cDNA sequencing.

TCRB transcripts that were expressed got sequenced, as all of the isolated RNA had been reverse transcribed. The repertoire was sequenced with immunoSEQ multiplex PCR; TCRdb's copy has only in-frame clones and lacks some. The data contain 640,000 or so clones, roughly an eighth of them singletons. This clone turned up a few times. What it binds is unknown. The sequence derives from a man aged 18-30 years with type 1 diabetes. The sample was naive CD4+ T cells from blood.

This chain's CDR3 is CASSSLWTGGYNEQFF. The CDR3 DNA reads as TGCGCCAGCAGCTCGCTCTGGACAGGGGGTTACAATGAGCAGTTCTTC. This chain joins TRBV5-1 and TRBJ2-1, with 10 positions matching TRBD1. The CDR3 is made up of 16 amino acids. Trimming took 3 bases from V and 4 from J; bases not matched to a gene: 7. Germline lookup yields CDR1 SGHRS and CDR2 YFSETQ.